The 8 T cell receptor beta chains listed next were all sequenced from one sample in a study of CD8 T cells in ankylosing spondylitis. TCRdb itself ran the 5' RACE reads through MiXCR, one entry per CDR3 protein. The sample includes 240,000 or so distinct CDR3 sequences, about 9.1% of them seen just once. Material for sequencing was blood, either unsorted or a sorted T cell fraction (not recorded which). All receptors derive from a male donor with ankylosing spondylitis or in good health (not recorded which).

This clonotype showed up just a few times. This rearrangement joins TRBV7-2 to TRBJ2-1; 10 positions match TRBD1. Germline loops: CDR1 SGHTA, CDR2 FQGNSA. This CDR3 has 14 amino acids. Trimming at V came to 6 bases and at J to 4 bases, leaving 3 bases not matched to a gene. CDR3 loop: CASRTGQGYNEQFF. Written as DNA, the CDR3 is TGTGCCAGCAGAACGGGACAGGGGTACAATGAGCAGTTCTTC. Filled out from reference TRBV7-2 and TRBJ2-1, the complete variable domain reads GAGVSQSPSNKVTEKGKDVELRCDPISGHTALYWYRQSLGQGLEFLIYFQGNSAPDKSGLPSDRFSAERTGGSVSTLTIQRTQQEDSAVYLCASRTGQGYNEQFFGPGTRLTVL.

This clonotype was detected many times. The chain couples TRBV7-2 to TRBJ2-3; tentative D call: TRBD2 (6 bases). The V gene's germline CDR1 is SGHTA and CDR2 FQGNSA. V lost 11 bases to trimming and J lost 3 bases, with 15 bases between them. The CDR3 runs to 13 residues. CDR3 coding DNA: TGTGCCGCCGGGAGCATCTCTACAGATACGCAGTATTTT. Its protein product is CAAGSISTDTQYF.

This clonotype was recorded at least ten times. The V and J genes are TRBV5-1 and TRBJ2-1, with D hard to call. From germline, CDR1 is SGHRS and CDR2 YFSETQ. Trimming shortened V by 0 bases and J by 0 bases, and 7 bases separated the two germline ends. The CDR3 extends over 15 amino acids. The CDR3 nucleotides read TGCGCCAGCAGCTTGGCTTCTAGCTCCTACAATGAGCAGTTCTTC. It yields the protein CASSLASSSYNEQFF.

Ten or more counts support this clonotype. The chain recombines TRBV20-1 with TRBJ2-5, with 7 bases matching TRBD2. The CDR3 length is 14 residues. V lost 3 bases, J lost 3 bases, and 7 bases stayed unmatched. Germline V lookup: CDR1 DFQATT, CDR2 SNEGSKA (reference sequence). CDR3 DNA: TGCAGTGCTAGGGGAGGGGCGGGAAAAGAGACCCAGTACTTC. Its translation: CSARGGAGKETQYF.

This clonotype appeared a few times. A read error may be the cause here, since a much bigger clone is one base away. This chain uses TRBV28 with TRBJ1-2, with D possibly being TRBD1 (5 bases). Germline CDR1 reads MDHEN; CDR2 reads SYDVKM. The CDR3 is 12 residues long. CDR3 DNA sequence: TGTGCCAGCAGTTACGCGGGACTAGGCTACCCCTTC. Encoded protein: CASSYAGLGYPF.

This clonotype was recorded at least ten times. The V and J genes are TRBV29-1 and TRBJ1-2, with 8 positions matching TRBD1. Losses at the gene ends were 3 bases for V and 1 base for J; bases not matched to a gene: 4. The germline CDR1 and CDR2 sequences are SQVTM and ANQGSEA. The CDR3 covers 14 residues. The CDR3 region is CSVERDRFNYGYTF. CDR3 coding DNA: TGCAGCGTTGAGCGGGACAGGTTTAACTATGGCTACACCTTC.

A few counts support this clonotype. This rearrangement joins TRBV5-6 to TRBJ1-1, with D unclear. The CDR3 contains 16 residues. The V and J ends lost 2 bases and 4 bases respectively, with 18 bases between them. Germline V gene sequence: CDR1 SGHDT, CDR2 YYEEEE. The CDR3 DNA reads TGTGCCAGCAGCTTCCCACTCGGAGCTGGAATCACTGAAGCTTTCTTT. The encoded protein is CASSFPLGAGITEAFF. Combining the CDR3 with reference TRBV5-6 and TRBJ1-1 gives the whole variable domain DAGVTQSPTHLIKTRGQQVTLRCSPKSGHDTVSWYQQALGQGPQFIFQYYEEEERQRGNFPDRFSGHQFPNYSSELNVNALLLGDSALYLCASSFPLGAGITEAFFGQGTRLTVV.

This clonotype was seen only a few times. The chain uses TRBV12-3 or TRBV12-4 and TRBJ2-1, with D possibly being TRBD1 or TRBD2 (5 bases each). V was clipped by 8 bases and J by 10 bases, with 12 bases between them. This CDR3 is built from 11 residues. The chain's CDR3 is CASSTGAEQFF. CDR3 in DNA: TGTGCCAGCTCCACCGGGGCCGAGCAGTTCTTC.